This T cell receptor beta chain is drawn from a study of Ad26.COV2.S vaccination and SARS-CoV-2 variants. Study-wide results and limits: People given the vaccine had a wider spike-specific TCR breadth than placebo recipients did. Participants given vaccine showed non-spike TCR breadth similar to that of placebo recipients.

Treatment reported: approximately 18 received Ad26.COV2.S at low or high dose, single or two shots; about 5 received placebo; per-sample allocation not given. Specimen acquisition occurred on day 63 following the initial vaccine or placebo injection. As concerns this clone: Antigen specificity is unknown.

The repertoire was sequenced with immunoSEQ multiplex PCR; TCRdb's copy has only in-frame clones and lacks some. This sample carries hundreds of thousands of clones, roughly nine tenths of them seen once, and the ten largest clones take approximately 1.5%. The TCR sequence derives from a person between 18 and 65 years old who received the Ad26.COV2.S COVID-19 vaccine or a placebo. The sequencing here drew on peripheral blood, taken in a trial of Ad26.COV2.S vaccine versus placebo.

This chain's CDR3 is CAWSLDEKLFF. The CDR3 coding sequence is TGTGCCTGGAGTTTGGATGAAAAACTGTTTTTT. The V gene is TRBV30, the J gene TRBJ1-4; unclear D gene. CDR1 and CDR2 (germline): GTSNPN, SVGIG (reference sequence). This CDR3 is built from 11 residues. Trimming took 2 bases from V and 6 from J, leaving 4 bases between them.